This TCR beta chain stems from a study of identical twins. Germline CDR1 reads WSHSY; CDR2 reads SAAADI. V dropped 7 bases and J dropped 3 bases, with 19 bases sitting between them. The CDR3 spans 16 residues. Each CDR3 protein is one row after TCRdb ran MiXCR on the 5' RACE reads. The sample records under 250,000 distinct CDR3 sequences, 7.5% being singletons. This sample also belongs to another study, concerning yellow fever vaccine responses in identical twins. As reported in that work: Twins' vaccine T cell response reportedly gave the appearance of partial convergence and partial personalization.

The sample comprised CD8+ T cells sorted from blood. The chain is built from TRBV10-2 and TRBJ2-1; D gene ambiguous. This clonotype was obtained from a woman aged 18-30 years in good health. CDR3 nucleotides: TGCGCCAGCACCGAAATGTCTCCTAGGCTCTACAATGAGCAGTTCTTC. This encodes CASTEMSPRLYNEQFF.